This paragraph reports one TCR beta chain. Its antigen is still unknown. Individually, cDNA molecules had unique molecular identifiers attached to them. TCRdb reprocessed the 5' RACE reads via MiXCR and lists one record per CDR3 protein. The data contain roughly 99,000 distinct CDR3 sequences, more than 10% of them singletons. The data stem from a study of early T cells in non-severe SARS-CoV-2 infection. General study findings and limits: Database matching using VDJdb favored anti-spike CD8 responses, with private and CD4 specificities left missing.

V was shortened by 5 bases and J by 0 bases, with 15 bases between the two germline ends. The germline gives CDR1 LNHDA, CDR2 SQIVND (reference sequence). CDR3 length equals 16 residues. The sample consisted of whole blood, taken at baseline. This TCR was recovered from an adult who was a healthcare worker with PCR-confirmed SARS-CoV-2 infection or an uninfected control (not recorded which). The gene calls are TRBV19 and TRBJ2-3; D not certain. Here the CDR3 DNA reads TGTGCCAGTAGTCCCCTTCCTATTTCTAGCACAGATACGCAGTATTTT. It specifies CASSPLPISSTDTQYF.